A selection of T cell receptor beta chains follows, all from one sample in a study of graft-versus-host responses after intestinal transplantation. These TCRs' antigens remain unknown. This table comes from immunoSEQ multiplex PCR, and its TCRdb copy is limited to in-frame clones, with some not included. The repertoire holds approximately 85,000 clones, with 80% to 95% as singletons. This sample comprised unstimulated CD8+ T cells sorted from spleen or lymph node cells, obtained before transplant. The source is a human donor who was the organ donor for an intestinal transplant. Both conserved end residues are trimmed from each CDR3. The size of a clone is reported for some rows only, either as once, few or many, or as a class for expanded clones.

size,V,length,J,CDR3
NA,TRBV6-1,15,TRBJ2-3,ASSQGLAGVYTDTQY
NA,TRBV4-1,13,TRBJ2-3,ASSQRVLRTDTQY
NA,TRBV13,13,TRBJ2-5,ASRVGAAGEETQY
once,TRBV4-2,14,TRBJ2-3,ASSQVLQGSTDTQY
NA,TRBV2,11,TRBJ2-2,ANRDTNTGELF
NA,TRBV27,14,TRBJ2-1,ASSGGRGRGYNEQF
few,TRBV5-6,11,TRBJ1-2,ASSFWEGAGYT
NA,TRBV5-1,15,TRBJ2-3,ASSAAGLAGSADTQY
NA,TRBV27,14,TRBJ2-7,ASSLGYGTAPNEQY
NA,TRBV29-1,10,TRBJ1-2,SVWPGPYGYT
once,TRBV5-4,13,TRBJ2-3,ASSSPDRGTDTQY
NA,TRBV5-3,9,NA,ARSFPYEQY
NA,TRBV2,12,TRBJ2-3,ASSSSASTDTQY
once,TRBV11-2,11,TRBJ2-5,ASSFYSQETQY
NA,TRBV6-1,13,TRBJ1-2,ASSERYRASYGYT
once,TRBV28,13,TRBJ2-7,ASSPPGLTPYEQY
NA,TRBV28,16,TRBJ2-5,ASSFSRTSGRVQETQY
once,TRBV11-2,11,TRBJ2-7,ASSLIAGGEQY
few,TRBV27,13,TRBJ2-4,ASGWGGLAKNIQY
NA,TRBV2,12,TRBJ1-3,ASSQDSSGNTIY
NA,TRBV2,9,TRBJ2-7,ASSDTYEQY
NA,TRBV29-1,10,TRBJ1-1,SVEQGGTEAF
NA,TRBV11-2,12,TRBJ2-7,ASSLDGSVTEQY
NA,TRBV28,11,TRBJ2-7,ASSFFRGYEQY
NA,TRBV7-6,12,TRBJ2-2,ASSPPLNTGELF
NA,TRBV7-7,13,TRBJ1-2,ASSFVGEANYGYT
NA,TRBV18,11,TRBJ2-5,ASSPQSWETQY
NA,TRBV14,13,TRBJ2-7,ASSGTGTPPYEQY
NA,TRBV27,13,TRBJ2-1,ASSLSQGSYNEQF
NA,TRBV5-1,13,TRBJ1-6,ASSLAGTGDSPLH
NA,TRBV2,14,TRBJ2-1,ASTESAGRIYNEQF
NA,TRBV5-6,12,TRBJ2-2,ASNHRVWTGELF
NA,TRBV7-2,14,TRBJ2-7,ASSLRGTGGSDEQY
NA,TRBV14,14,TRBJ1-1,ASSQVYLGGNTEAF
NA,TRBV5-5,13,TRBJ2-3,ASSFPGVLTDTQY
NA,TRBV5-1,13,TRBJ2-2,ASSLGPGTGGELF
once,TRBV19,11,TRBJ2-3,ASSTHRADTQY
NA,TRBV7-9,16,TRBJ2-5,ASSSGAVLAGSQETQY
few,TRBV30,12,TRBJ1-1,PWGKGPAVLDAF
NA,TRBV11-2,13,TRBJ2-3,ASSLDAGLTDTQY
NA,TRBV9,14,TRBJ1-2,ASSTGTSPSNYGYT
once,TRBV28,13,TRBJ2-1,ASSGDRVYDNEQF
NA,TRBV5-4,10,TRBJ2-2,ASSPYTGELF
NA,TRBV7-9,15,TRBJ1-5,ASSTTDDTLSNQPQH
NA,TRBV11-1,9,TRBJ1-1,ASSLAPRGF
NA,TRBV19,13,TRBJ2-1,ASSIVRVSYNEQF
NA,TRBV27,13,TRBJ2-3,ASSISGSFGYTQY
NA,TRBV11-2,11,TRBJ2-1,ASSLEISHEQF